The 3 T cell receptor beta chains listed next were all sequenced from one sample in a study of beta chain features in type 1 diabetes. Study-wide points: Type 1 diabetes patients had TCRB CDR3s that were shorter (moderately but significantly so) in all four CD4+ subsets.

No antigen is known for these receptors. Reverse transcribing all isolated RNA meant expressed TCRB transcripts were sequenced. The protocol was immunoSEQ multiplex PCR, while the TCRdb copy is restricted to in-frame clones and leaves out a portion. The sample consists of hundreds of thousands of clones, more than 13% of them appearing once. Sequencing was performed on naive CD4+ T cells from blood. The receptor set was obtained from a man between 18 and 29 years old with type 1 diabetes.

This clone has a handful of counts. CDR3 bases: TGTGCCATCAGTGATACAAGTCCCGGACTAGCATCGTACGAGCAGTACTTC. Protein sequence: CAISDTSPGLASYEQYF. The chain links TRBV10-3 to TRBJ2-7, with 8 positions matching TRBD2. Germline loops: CDR1 ENHRY, CDR2 SYGVKD. The length of the CDR3 is 17 residues. Trimming cost V 3 bases and J 4 bases; bases outside gene matches: 14.

The CDR3 bases are TGCGCCAGCAGCCACGGGACACTTACCAACGTCCTGACTTTC. This codes for CASSHGTLTNVLTF. The J gene is TRBJ2-6, the V gene TRBV4-1, with a weak D call TRBD1 (6 bases). Deletions cut 3 bases from V and 8 bases from J, with 11 bases between. Germline assignment: CDR1 MGHRA and CDR2 YSYEKL. The CDR3 contains 14 residues.

This clone was seen a few times. This chain uses TRBV19 with TRBJ2-1; the match to TRBD2 covers 12 bases. This CDR3 comprises 15 residues. Trimming at V came to 9 bases and at J to 8 bases, leaving 11 bases not matched to a gene. Per the germline V gene, CDR1 is LNHDA and CDR2 is SQIVND (reference sequence). DNA for the CDR3: TGTGCCAGCCAGACTGGACTAGCGGGAACTGATGAGCAGTTCTTC. This gives the protein CASQTGLAGTDEQFF.